The next 28 T cell receptor beta chains were all read from a single sample in a study of T cell responses to AZD1222 COVID-19 vaccine (dated by TCRdb to the early 2020s). Per the publication, the time point label means: baseline before first vaccination. To prepare the library, the immunoSEQ multiplex PCR assay was applied. This immuneACCESS table, as held by TCRdb, lists in-frame sequences with V and J called but not all clones. Of the missing ones, under half trace to an unresolved V gene in checked studies; the others have no known cause. This sample has tens of thousands of clones in its table, and 70% to 80% of those were observed once. 6% to 7% of the sample rests with the top ten. Sequencing used peripheral blood, obtained on day 0 of AZD1222 vaccination. Receptors originate from an adult in good health.

The chain employs TRBV7-8 and TRBJ1-2; tentative D call: TRBD1 (6 bases). Deletions cut 4 bases from V and 7 bases from J, with 16 bases between. This CDR3 has 14 amino acids. Germline V CDR1 and CDR2: SGHVS, FQNEAQ. CDR3 protein: CASSYTREGGGYTF. In nucleotides, the CDR3 is TGTGCCAGCAGCTATACCCGAGAAGGGGGTGGCTACACCTTC. Using reference TRBV7-8 and TRBJ1-2 for the parts outside the CDR3, the full variable domain is GAGVSQSPRYKVAKRGQDVALRCDPISGHVSLFWYQQALGQGPEFLTYFQNEAQLDKSGLPSDRFFAERPEGSVSTLKIQRTQQEDSAVYLCASSYTREGGGYTFGSGTRLTVV.

The V gene is TRBV4-2, the J gene TRBJ2-5; 9 nucleotides agree with TRBD2. The junction had 7 bases not matched to a gene; V was cut back by 4 bases and J by 4 bases. The CDR3 sequence is 15 residues long. Germline V CDR1 and CDR2: LGHNA, YNFKEQ. The CDR3 region is CASSRAGGQAETQYF. The CDR3 bases are TGTGCCAGCAGCCGAGCGGGGGGCCAGGCAGAGACCCAGTACTTC.

This chain uses TRBV7-8 with TRBJ2-1; the D call may be TRBD1 or TRBD2 (5 bases each). The V gene lost 6 bases and the J gene lost 10 bases, with 10 bases spanning the gap. Germline CDR1 is SGHVS and CDR2 is FQNEAQ. The CDR3 runs to 11 residues. CDR3: CASRYRDEQFF. The CDR3 DNA is TGTGCCAGCAGGTACCGGGACGAGCAGTTCTTC.

The chain recombines TRBV24-1 with TRBJ2-2, with D possibly being TRBD2 (5 bases). The CDR3 has 14 amino acids. V lost 5 bases, J lost 5 bases, and 11 bases lay in between. Germline V gene lookup returns CDR1 KGHDR and CDR2 SFDVKD. CDR3 nucleotide sequence: TGTGCCACCAGTGCGGGCTGGGAGACCGGGGAGCTGTTTTTT. Translated, it gives CATSAGWETGELFF.

This clone was detected once. CDR3 bases: TGTGCCAGCAGTTTATGGGACAGACAAGAGACCCAGTACTTC. It is translated as CASSLWDRQETQYF. The rearrangement uses TRBV27 and TRBJ2-5, with 7 nucleotides matching TRBD1. V shed 1 base and J 2 bases; nucleotides not matched to a gene: 1. Germline loops: CDR1 MNHEY, CDR2 SMNVEV (reference sequence). The CDR3 extends over 14 amino acids.

This clone came up many times. CDR3 residues: CASSDLGDRGYEQYV. The CDR3 DNA follows: TGTGCCAGCAGTGACTTGGGGGACAGGGGTTACGAGCAGTACGTC. The rearrangement uses TRBV28 and TRBJ2-7, with 10 bases matching TRBD1. The V segment lost 5 bases and the J segment 4 bases; nucleotides outside the gene matches: 8. Germline CDR1 MDHEN, CDR2 SYDVKM. The CDR3 is made up of 15 amino acids.

V is TRBV5-1 and J is TRBJ1-1; 7 bases map to TRBD1. V was clipped by 7 bases and J by 2 bases; unmatched bases: 14. The CDR3 extends over 16 amino acids. CDR1 is SGHRS and CDR2 is YFSETQ in the germline V gene. In nucleotides, the CDR3 is TGCGCCAGCTCCCATCAGGGGGGGTCGCTCAACACTGAAGCTTTCTTT. As protein: CASSHQGGSLNTEAFF.

The chain combines TRBV6-5 with TRBJ1-2, with TRBD1 matching over 8 bases. Germline CDR1 MNHEY, CDR2 SVGAGI. The junction had 4 bases not matched to a gene; V was cut back by 6 bases and J by 4 bases. This CDR3 is built from 13 residues. For the CDR3, the DNA is TGTGCCAGCAGCCGTGGACAGGGCTATGGCTACACCTTC. Amino acid sequence: CASSRGQGYGYTF.

The V call is TRBV19, the J call TRBJ2-6, with D hard to call. CDR3 length equals 14 residues. V was clipped by 6 bases and J by 3 bases, with 9 bases between them. From germline, CDR1 is LNHDA and CDR2 SQIVND (reference sequence). CDR3 loop: CASSTKSGANVLTF. The CDR3 coding sequence is TGTGCCAGTAGCACCAAGAGTGGGGCCAACGTCCTGACTTTC.

Here the CDR3 reads CASETGSNEKLFF. DNA for the CDR3: TGTGCCAGCGAGACAGGGAGTAATGAAAAACTGTTTTTT. The chain uses TRBV2 and TRBJ1-4, with 7 bases aligning to TRBD1. In germline, CDR1 is SNHLY, CDR2 FYNNEI. This CDR3 has 13 amino acids. V lost 8 bases, J lost 4 bases, and 4 bases stayed unmatched. Looking up the rest from reference TRBV2 and TRBJ1-4 gives the full variable domain: EPEVTQTPSHQVTQMGQEVILRCVPISNHLYFYWYRQILGQKVEFLVSFYNNEISEKSEIFDDQFSVERPDGSNFTLKIRSTKLEDSAMYFCASETGSNEKLFFGSGTQLSVL.

The chain couples TRBV28 to TRBJ1-4; D is uncertain. The germline V gene has CDR1 MDHEN and CDR2 SYDVKM. With 10 bases removed from V and 0 bases from J, the gap between germline ends came to 12 bases. CDR3 length equals 14 residues. The CDR3 here is CAISSGSTNEKLFF. The CDR3 coding sequence is TGTGCCATATCATCGGGGTCAACTAATGAAAAACTGTTTTTT. The full variable domain, with the rest looked up from reference TRBV28 and TRBJ1-4, is DVKVTQSSRYLVKRTGEKVFLECVQDMDHENMFWYRQDPGLGLRLIYFSYDVKMKEKGDIPEGYSVSREKKERFSLILESASTNQTSMYLCAISSGSTNEKLFFGSGTQLSVL.

The chain uses TRBV6-5 and TRBJ1-2; D perhaps matches TRBD1 (6 bases). Between the trimmed V and J ends, which lost 5 bases and 0 bases, there was a span of 13 bases. The CDR3 spans 15 residues. The V gene's germline CDR1 is MNHEY and CDR2 SVGAGI. The CDR3 loop reads CASSPQQGSNYGYTF. DNA of the CDR3: TGTGCCAGCAGTCCCCAACAGGGTTCTAACTATGGCTACACCTTC.

The V and J genes are TRBV9 and TRBJ1-1; D is unclear. The ends were cut back, 3 bases at V and 6 bases at J, with 12 bases in the middle. The CDR3 covers 13 residues. The germline V gene encodes CDR1 SGDLS and CDR2 YYNGEE. Written as DNA, the CDR3 is TGTGCCAGCAGCGCTGAGTTATACGCTGAAGCTTTCTTT. This sequence encodes CASSAELYAEAFF.

V and J are TRBV19 and TRBJ1-4, with 10 positions matching TRBD1. Germline CDR1 and CDR2: LNHDA and SQIVND (reference sequence). The CDR3 has 15 amino acids. The ends lost 4 bases at V and 7 bases at J; junction bases unmatched: 6. The CDR3 region is CASSTSGTGVEKLFF. The CDR3 DNA is TGTGCCAGTAGTACCTCCGGGACAGGGGTTGAAAAACTGTTTTTT.

The chain combines TRBV6-5 with TRBJ2-7; D may be TRBD1 or TRBD2 (5 bases each). Germline loops: CDR1 MNHEY, CDR2 SVGAGI. Trimming took 5 bases from V and 2 from J, leaving 16 bases between them. This CDR3 is built from 15 residues. As DNA, the CDR3 is TGTGCCAGCAGTCTCCGGGACGGAGTAACCTACGAGCAGTACGTC. Protein: CASSLRDGVTYEQYV.

This clone was detected a few times. The rearrangement links TRBV6-2 or TRBV6-3 to TRBJ1-2, with D hard to call. Trimming left V 2 bases short and J 4 bases short, with 14 bases between. The CDR3 has 15 amino acids. The germline V gene encodes CDR1 MNHEY and CDR2 SVGEGT. CDR3 loop: CASSYKGSSFYGYTF. The DNA of the CDR3 is TGTGCCAGCAGTTACAAAGGGAGCTCATTCTATGGCTACACCTTC.

This clone has just a few counts. The chain carries TRBV4-1 and TRBJ2-7; D ambiguous. The CDR3 loop spans 16 amino acids. V was pared by 0 bases and J by 3 bases, with 15 bases between. The germline gives CDR1 MGHRA, CDR2 YSYEKL. The CDR3 DNA is TGCGCCAGCAGCCAAGAAACGACGCCTCGCAGCTACGAGCAGTACTTC. Protein sequence: CASSQETTPRSYEQYF.

The chain recombines TRBV23-1 with TRBJ2-7, with 13 bases that match TRBD2. TRBV23-1 is labeled an ORF, and its function is uncertain. The CDR3 covers 19 residues. The trim removed 3 bases at V and 1 base at J, leaving 12 bases unmatched. The CDR3 bases are TGCGCCAGCAGTCAGACAGGCGTGGGACTAGCGGGACTTTCCTACGAGCAGTACTTC. Its protein product is CASSQTGVGLAGLSYEQYF.

The chain employs TRBV6-5 and TRBJ1-5; D possibly corresponds to TRBD1 (5 bases). CDR3 length equals 13 residues. With 6 bases removed from V and 6 bases from J, the gap between germline ends came to 12 bases. CDR1 and CDR2 from the germline V gene are MNHEY and SVGAGI. CDR3 residues: CASRRDGAQPQHF. In nucleotides, the CDR3 is TGTGCCAGCAGACGGGACGGGGCTCAGCCCCAGCATTTT.

V is TRBV5-1 and J is TRBJ2-3, with 13 bases identical to TRBD2. The junction had 3 bases not matched to a gene; V was cut back by 3 bases and J by 2 bases. Germline values: CDR1 SGHRS, CDR2 YFSETQ. The CDR3 has 16 amino acids. The chain's CDR3 is CASSSGTSGVTDTQYF. The CDR3 nucleotides read TGCGCCAGCAGCTCAGGGACTAGCGGGGTCACAGATACGCAGTATTTT.

This clone turned up a few times. The chain links TRBV24-1 to TRBJ2-7; D is perhaps TRBD2 (5 bases). V gave up 7 bases and J gave up 2 bases, with 11 bases separating them. This CDR3 has 13 amino acids. Germline assignment: CDR1 KGHDR and CDR2 SFDVKD. CDR3 residues: CATSQADTYEQYF. The DNA for the CDR3 is TGTGCCACCAGCCAAGCGGATACCTACGAGCAGTACTTC.

The chain links TRBV6-5 to TRBJ2-1; 7 nucleotides match TRBD1. J gave up 5 bases and V 6 bases, and 10 bases lay outside the gene matches. The CDR3 has 15 residues. Germline lookup yields CDR1 MNHEY and CDR2 SVGAGI. DNA of the CDR3: TGTGCCAGCAGATCCGGGACAGATAAAAACAATGAGCAGTTCTTC. Its translation is CASRSGTDKNNEQFF.

The chain combines TRBV5-6 with TRBJ1-1; 8 positions match TRBD1. Trimming took 2 bases from V and 5 from J; bases not matched to a gene: 8. Germline CDR1 reads SGHDT; CDR2 reads YYEEEE. The CDR3 runs 15 residues. The CDR3 bases are TGTGCCAGCAGCTTCGGGACAGGTTTAGGTACTGAAGCTTTCTTT. Translation gives CASSFGTGLGTEAFF.

The rearrangement links TRBV9 to TRBJ2-7; 10 bases agree with TRBD2. Germline assignment: CDR1 SGDLS and CDR2 YYNGEE. This CDR3 is built from 14 residues. V shed 4 bases and J 3 bases; nucleotides not matched to a gene: 4. The CDR3 protein is CASSTGLADYEQYF. CDR3 nucleotides: TGTGCCAGCAGCACTGGACTAGCGGACTACGAGCAGTACTTC.

This chain joins TRBV6-5 and TRBJ2-2; D may be TRBD2 (6 bases). The germline CDR1 and CDR2 sequences are MNHEY and SVGAGI. Trimming took 4 bases from V and 0 from J, leaving 9 bases between them. The CDR3 covers 15 residues. CDR3 loop: CASSWGGTNTGELFF. CDR3 in DNA: TGTGCCAGCAGTTGGGGCGGGACGAACACCGGGGAGCTGTTTTTT.

This clone was picked up a small number of times. J is TRBJ1-5 and V is TRBV6-2 or TRBV6-3, with a weak D call TRBD1 (5 bases). This CDR3 is 14 amino acids long. Looked up from germline, CDR1 is MNHEY and CDR2 is SVGEGT. V was trimmed by 4 bases and J by 4 bases, leaving 11 bases between them. CDR3 protein: CASSSTGQNQPQHF. As DNA, the CDR3 is TGTGCCAGCAGTTCCACAGGCCAAAATCAGCCCCAGCATTTT.

The chain combines TRBV19 with TRBJ2-3; TRBD2 matches at 12 bases. This CDR3 contains 17 residues. J gave up 3 bases and V 4 bases, and 8 bases lay outside the gene matches. The germline V gene has CDR1 LNHDA and CDR2 SQIVND (reference sequence). The CDR3 region is CASSRQRLAGATDTQYF. The CDR3 DNA reads TGTGCCAGTAGTAGACAGCGACTAGCGGGAGCTACAGATACGCAGTATTTT.

CDR3 region: CASSSLNEQFF. The CDR3 DNA reads as TGTGCCAGCAGCTCCCTGAATGAGCAGTTCTTC. The genes are TRBV5-4 and TRBJ2-1, with D unresolved. Germline V lookup: CDR1 SGHNT, CDR2 YYREEE (reference sequence). This CDR3 spans 11 amino acids. V was pared by 3 bases and J by 7 bases, with 5 bases between.